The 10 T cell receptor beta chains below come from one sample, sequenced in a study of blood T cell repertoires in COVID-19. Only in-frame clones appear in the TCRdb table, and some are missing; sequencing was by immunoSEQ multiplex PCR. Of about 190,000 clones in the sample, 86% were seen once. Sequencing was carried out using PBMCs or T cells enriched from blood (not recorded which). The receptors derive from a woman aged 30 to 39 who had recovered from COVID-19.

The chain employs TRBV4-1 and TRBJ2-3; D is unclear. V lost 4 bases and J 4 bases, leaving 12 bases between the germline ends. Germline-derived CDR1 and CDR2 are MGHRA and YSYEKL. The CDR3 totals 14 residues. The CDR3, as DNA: TGCGCCAGCAGCCGATCATTCCAGTCAGATACGCAGTATTTT. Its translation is CASSRSFQSDTQYF.

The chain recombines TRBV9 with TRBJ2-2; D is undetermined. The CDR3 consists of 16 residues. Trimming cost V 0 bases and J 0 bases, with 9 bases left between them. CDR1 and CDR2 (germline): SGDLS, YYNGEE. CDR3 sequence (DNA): TGTGCCAGCAGCGTAGCTGCGTGGTCGAACACCGGGGAGCTGTTTTTT. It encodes CASSVAAWSNTGELFF.

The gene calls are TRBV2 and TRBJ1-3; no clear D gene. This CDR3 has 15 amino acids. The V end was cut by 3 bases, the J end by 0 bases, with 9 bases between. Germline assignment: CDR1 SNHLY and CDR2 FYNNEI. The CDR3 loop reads CASSDLTSSGNTIYF. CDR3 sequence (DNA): TGTGCCAGCAGTGATCTCACGAGCTCTGGAAACACCATATATTTT.

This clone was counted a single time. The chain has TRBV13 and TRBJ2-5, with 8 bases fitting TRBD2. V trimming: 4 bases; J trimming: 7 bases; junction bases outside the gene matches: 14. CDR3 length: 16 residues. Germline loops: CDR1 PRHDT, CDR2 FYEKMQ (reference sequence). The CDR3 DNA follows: TGTGCCAGCAGCTCACGACTTTTAGCGGGAAAGGGGACCCAGTACTTC. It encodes CASSSRLLAGKGTQYF.

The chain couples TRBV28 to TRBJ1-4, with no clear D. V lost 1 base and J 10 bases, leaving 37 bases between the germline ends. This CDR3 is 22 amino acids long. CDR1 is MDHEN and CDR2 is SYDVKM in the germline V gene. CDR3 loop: CASSLSPLTSGSRGPVWVKLFF. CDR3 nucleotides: TGTGCCAGCAGTTTATCTCCATTAACTAGTGGGTCGCGGGGTCCGGTCTGGGTAAAACTGTTTTTT.

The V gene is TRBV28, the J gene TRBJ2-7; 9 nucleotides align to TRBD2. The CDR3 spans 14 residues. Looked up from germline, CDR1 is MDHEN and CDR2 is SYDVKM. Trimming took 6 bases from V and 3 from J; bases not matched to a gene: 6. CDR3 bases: TGTGCCAGCAGCCCCCGACTAGCGGACTACGAGCAGTACTTC. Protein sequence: CASSPRLADYEQYF.

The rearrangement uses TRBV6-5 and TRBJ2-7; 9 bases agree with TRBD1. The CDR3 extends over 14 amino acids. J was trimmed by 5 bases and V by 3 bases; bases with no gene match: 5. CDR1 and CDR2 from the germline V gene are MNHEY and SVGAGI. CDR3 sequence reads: CASSYLGTGNEQYF. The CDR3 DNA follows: TGTGCCAGCAGTTATTTAGGGACAGGGAACGAGCAGTACTTC.

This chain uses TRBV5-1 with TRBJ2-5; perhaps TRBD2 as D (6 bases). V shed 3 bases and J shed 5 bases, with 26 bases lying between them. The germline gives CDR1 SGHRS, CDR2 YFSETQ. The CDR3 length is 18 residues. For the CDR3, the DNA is TGCGCCAGCAGCTCCCGACTAGATTGGTGGGAGTGGGAGGAGACCCAGTACTTC. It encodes CASSSRLDWWEWEETQYF.

CDR3 in amino acids: CAYDRSNQPQHF. The CDR3, as DNA: TGTGCCTACGACAGGAGCAATCAGCCCCAGCATTTT. The chain links TRBV30 to TRBJ1-5; a possible D gene is TRBD1 (6 bases). This CDR3 has 12 residues. CDR1 and CDR2 (germline): GTSNPN, SVGIG (reference sequence). Trimming took 7 bases from V and 1 from J, leaving 8 bases between them.

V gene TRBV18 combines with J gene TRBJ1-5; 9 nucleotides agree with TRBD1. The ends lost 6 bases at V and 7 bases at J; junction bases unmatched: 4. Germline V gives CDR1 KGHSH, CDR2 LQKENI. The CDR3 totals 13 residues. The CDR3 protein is CASSGDRDQPQHF. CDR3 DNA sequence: TGTGCCAGCTCTGGGGACAGGGACCAGCCCCAGCATTTT.